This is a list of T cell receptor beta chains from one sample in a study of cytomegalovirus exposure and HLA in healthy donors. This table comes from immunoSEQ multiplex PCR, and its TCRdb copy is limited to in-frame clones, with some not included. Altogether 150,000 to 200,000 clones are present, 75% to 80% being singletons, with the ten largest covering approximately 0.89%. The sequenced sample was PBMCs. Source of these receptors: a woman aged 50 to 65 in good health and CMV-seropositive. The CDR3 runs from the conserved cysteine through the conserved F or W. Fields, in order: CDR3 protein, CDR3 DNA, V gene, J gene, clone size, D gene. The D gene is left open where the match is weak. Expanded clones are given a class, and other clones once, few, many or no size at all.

CDR3: CRGQRNTEAFF
DNA: TGCAGGGGACAGCGGAACACTGAAGCTTTCTTT
V: TRBV20-1
J: TRBJ1-1
size: once
D: TRBD1

CDR3: CASSMSGGYYGYTF
DNA: TGTGCCAGTAGTATGTCAGGGGGCTACTATGGCTACACCTTC
V: TRBV19
J: TRBJ1-2
size: -
D: TRBD1

CDR3: CASSGLAGETQYF
DNA: TGCGCCAGCAGCGGACTAGCGGGAGAGACCCAGTACTTC
V: TRBV10-1
J: TRBJ2-5
size: -
D: TRBD2

CDR3: CASSQDYLAGGRRVDTQYF
DNA: TGCGCCAGCAGCCAAGATTATCTAGCGGGAGGGCGGCGGGTGGATACGCAGTATTTT
V: TRBV4-1
J: TRBJ2-3
size: -
D: TRBD2

CDR3: CASSIEAGGPAGELFF
DNA: TGTGCCAGTAGTATAGAGGCGGGAGGGCCAGCCGGGGAGCTGTTTTTT
V: TRBV19
J: TRBJ2-2
size: -
D: TRBD2

CDR3: CASSPQGAGGLFF
DNA: TGTGCCAGTAGCCCACAGGGGGCCGGCGGGCTGTTTTTT
V: TRBV19
J: TRBJ2-2
size: once
D: TRBD1

CDR3: CASSVTGGEDTQYF
DNA: TGTGCCAGCAGCGTGACAGGGGGCGAAGATACGCAGTATTTT
V: TRBV9
J: TRBJ2-3
size: few
D: TRBD1

CDR3: CASSESPGNYGYTF
DNA: TGCGCCAGCAGTGAGTCCCCGGGTAACTATGGCTACACCTTC
V: TRBV10-2
J: TRBJ1-2
size: -
D: -

CDR3: CASSQGSSVETQYF
DNA: TGTGCCAGCAGCCAAGGTTCTAGTGTCGAGACCCAGTACTTC
V: TRBV4-2
J: TRBJ2-5
size: -
D: -

CDR3: CASSYDRGNQPQHF
DNA: TGTGCCAGCAGTTACGACAGGGGGAATCAGCCCCAGCATTTT
V: TRBV6-6
J: TRBJ1-5
size: -
D: TRBD1

CDR3: CASSEDRPNTGELFF
DNA: TGCGCCAGCAGCGAGGACAGGCCGAACACCGGGGAGCTGTTTTTT
V: TRBV5-1
J: TRBJ2-2
size: -
D: TRBD1

CDR3: CASSQALGGASYEQYF
DNA: TGCGCCAGCAGCCAAGCTCTCGGCGGGGCCTCCTACGAGCAGTACTTC
V: TRBV4-1
J: TRBJ2-7
size: -
D: -

CDR3: CASSPGSNYGYTF
DNA: TGTGCCAGCTCACCCGGGTCTAACTATGGCTACACCTTC
V: TRBV18
J: TRBJ1-2
size: -
D: -

CDR3: CASSGGTSELYEQYF
DNA: TGCGCCAGCAGCGGCGGGACTAGCGAGTTATACGAGCAGTACTTC
V: TRBV5-1
J: TRBJ2-7
size: -
D: TRBD2

CDR3: CASSIRPGLDYEQYF
DNA: TGTGCCAGTAGTATTCGGCCAGGGCTGGACTACGAGCAGTACTTC
V: TRBV19
J: TRBJ2-7
size: -
D: -

CDR3: CASTGTSGTNTGELFF
DNA: TGTGCCAGCACTGGGACTAGCGGGACGAACACCGGGGAGCTGTTTTTT
V: TRBV2
J: TRBJ2-2
size: -
D: TRBD2

CDR3: CASSLVEGKSYEQYF
DNA: TGCGCCAGCAGCTTGGTGGAGGGGAAATCCTACGAGCAGTACTTC
V: TRBV5-1
J: TRBJ2-7
size: -
D: -

CDR3: CAISGDRPDGNQPQHF
DNA: TGTGCCATCAGTGGGGACAGACCGGACGGCAATCAGCCCCAGCATTTT
V: TRBV10-3
J: TRBJ1-5
size: -
D: TRBD1

CDR3: CASQFWGDSFSYEQYF
DNA: TGTGCCAGCCAGTTTTGGGGTGACAGTTTCTCCTACGAGCAGTACTTC
V: TRBV19
J: TRBJ2-7
size: -
D: -

CDR3: CASSIERTGEPFF
DNA: TGTGCCAGTAGTATAGAAAGGACCGGGGAGCCGTTTTTT
V: TRBV19
J: TRBJ2-2
size: once
D: -

CDR3: CSVDGDSSETQYF
DNA: TGCAGCGTTGATGGGGACAGCTCAGAGACCCAGTACTTC
V: TRBV29-1
J: TRBJ2-5
size: -
D: TRBD1

CDR3: CASSLARGLYNEQFF
DNA: TGTGCCAGCAGTTTGGCCCGGGGACTATACAATGAGCAGTTCTTC
V: TRBV28
J: TRBJ2-1
size: few
D: TRBD2